What follows is one T cell receptor (beta chain) and its context. Its antigen is unidentified. Primers used in a second PCR of roughly 6 to 11 cycles were a sample-barcoded 5' primer and a J-beta primer mix. TCRdb recomputed calls from the 5' RACE reads with MiXCR, one row per CDR3 protein. The table lists 800,000 to 950,000 distinct CDR3 sequences, 48% of them singletons. The source of the sample is a study of blood T cells in healthy people across ages. Study as a whole: Template switching captured about one barcoded beta molecule per two T cells. Study outcomes and limitations: Age showed a roughly linear inverse relationship with TCR beta diversity per million T cells.

The sequence derives from a man between 25 and 39 years old in good health. The sample taken for sequencing was blood.

CDR3 region: CASLDRGYGNEQFF. Written as DNA, the CDR3 is TGTGCCAGCTTAGACAGGGGGTATGGGAATGAGCAGTTCTTC. This rearrangement joins TRBV6-1 to TRBJ2-1, with 9 bases fitting TRBD1. In germline, CDR1 is MNHNS, CDR2 SASEGT. CDR3 length: 14 residues. Germline trimming cut 8 bases from V and 7 bases from J; bases unmatched to any gene: 9.